This T cell receptor (beta chain) comes out of a study of control samples from healthy donors and cancer patients. V was clipped by 2 bases and J by 7 bases, with 12 bases between them. CDR1 is KGHSH and CDR2 is LQKENI in the germline V gene. This CDR3 comprises 14 residues. Method: immunoSEQ multiplex PCR; TCRdb's copy keeps in-frame clones and lacks some. The sample holds approximately 120,000 clones, about nine tenths seen once. The material sequenced was blood. This clonotype originated in a human donor in good health. The donor label of this sample is uncertain. The chain joins TRBV18 to TRBJ2-1; a weak D match, TRBD1 (5 bases). The CDR3 is CASSPAQGKNEQFF. As DNA, the CDR3 is TGTGCCAGCTCACCAGCCCAGGGTAAAAATGAGCAGTTCTTC.